This is a list of T cell receptor beta chains from one sample in a study of blood T cell repertoires in COVID-19. Only in-frame clones appear in the TCRdb table, and some are missing; sequencing was by immunoSEQ multiplex PCR. The sample consists of 230,000 or so clones, about four fifths of them appearing once. What was sequenced was peripheral blood. The receptors were gathered from a woman over 75 with COVID-19, enrolled during active disease. Both conserved end residues are trimmed from each CDR3. The size of a clone is reported for some rows only, either as once, few or many, or as a class for expanded clones.

V: TRBV6-4; J: TRBJ2-2; size: -; CDR3: ASSRRGTGELF
V: TRBV4-3; J: TRBJ1-1; size: -; CDR3: ASSRDRLNTEAF
V: TRBV7-8; J: TRBJ1-2; size: -; CDR3: ASSSTGQGDYGYT
V: TRBV5-4; J: TRBJ2-7; size: -; CDR3: ASSSRQGPEQY
V: TRBV27; J: TRBJ2-7; size: -; CDR3: ASSLAGQYLYEQY
V: TRBV3-1/TRBV3-2; J: TRBJ2-5; size: once; CDR3: ASSQASGGAPPQY
V: TRBV9; J: TRBJ2-2; size: -; CDR3: ASSVGSGLLSGELF
V: TRBV19; J: TRBJ2-3; size: -; CDR3: ASSIGAGGYTDTQY
V: TRBV6-2/TRBV6-3; J: TRBJ1-5; size: -; CDR3: ASSYSGQGGPPQH
V: TRBV11-2; J: TRBJ1-6; size: -; CDR3: ASSLDSHSPLH
V: TRBV7-2; J: TRBJ1-1; size: -; CDR3: ASSLVDSLNTEAF
V: TRBV4-1; J: TRBJ1-4; size: -; CDR3: ASSQKETGAEKLF
V: TRBV9; J: TRBJ2-3; size: once; CDR3: ASNRLGLSTDTQY
V: TRBV27; J: TRBJ1-3; size: -; CDR3: ASSRTLGNTIY
V: TRBV3-1/TRBV3-2; J: TRBJ1-2; size: -; CDR3: ASSQSGTGAYGYT
V: TRBV18; J: TRBJ1-2; size: -; CDR3: ASRWTGTNYGYT
V: TRBV7-2; J: TRBJ2-7; size: -; CDR3: ASSLHRGLYEQY
V: TRBV14; J: TRBJ1-6; size: few; CDR3: ASSLRGLLNSPLH
V: TRBV7-9; J: TRBJ1-5; size: -; CDR3: ASSPTRGQPQH
V: TRBV4-1; J: TRBJ1-6; size: few; CDR3: ASSQDRSYNSPLH
V: TRBV11-1; J: TRBJ1-4; size: once; CDR3: ASSLSPRNRNEKLF
V: TRBV6-6; J: TRBJ2-7; size: once; CDR3: ASRGRADKGEQY
V: TRBV4-1; J: TRBJ1-1; size: -; CDR3: ASSHYRSRQGAF
V: TRBV19; J: TRBJ1-1; size: few; CDR3: ASSAGGWDTEAF
V: TRBV28; J: TRBJ2-7; size: -; CDR3: ASSLMGRRAEQY
V: TRBV5-4; J: TRBJ1-1; size: -; CDR3: ASSPRQGLNTEAF
V: TRBV9; J: TRBJ1-1; size: -; CDR3: ASSATPGQGNTEAF
V: TRBV3-1/TRBV3-2; J: TRBJ1-1; size: -; CDR3: ASSQGRAGEAF
V: TRBV18; J: TRBJ2-7; size: -; CDR3: ASSPHPPGGPYEQY
V: TRBV6-5; J: TRBJ2-7; size: -; CDR3: ASSYTTRAPGEQY
V: TRBV21-1; J: TRBJ1-6; size: -; CDR3: ASSRSRTGCNSPLH
V: TRBV7-2; J: TRBJ2-7; size: once; CDR3: ASSGLHGQY
V: TRBV7-2; J: TRBJ2-3; size: -; CDR3: ASSPLRIWATDTQY